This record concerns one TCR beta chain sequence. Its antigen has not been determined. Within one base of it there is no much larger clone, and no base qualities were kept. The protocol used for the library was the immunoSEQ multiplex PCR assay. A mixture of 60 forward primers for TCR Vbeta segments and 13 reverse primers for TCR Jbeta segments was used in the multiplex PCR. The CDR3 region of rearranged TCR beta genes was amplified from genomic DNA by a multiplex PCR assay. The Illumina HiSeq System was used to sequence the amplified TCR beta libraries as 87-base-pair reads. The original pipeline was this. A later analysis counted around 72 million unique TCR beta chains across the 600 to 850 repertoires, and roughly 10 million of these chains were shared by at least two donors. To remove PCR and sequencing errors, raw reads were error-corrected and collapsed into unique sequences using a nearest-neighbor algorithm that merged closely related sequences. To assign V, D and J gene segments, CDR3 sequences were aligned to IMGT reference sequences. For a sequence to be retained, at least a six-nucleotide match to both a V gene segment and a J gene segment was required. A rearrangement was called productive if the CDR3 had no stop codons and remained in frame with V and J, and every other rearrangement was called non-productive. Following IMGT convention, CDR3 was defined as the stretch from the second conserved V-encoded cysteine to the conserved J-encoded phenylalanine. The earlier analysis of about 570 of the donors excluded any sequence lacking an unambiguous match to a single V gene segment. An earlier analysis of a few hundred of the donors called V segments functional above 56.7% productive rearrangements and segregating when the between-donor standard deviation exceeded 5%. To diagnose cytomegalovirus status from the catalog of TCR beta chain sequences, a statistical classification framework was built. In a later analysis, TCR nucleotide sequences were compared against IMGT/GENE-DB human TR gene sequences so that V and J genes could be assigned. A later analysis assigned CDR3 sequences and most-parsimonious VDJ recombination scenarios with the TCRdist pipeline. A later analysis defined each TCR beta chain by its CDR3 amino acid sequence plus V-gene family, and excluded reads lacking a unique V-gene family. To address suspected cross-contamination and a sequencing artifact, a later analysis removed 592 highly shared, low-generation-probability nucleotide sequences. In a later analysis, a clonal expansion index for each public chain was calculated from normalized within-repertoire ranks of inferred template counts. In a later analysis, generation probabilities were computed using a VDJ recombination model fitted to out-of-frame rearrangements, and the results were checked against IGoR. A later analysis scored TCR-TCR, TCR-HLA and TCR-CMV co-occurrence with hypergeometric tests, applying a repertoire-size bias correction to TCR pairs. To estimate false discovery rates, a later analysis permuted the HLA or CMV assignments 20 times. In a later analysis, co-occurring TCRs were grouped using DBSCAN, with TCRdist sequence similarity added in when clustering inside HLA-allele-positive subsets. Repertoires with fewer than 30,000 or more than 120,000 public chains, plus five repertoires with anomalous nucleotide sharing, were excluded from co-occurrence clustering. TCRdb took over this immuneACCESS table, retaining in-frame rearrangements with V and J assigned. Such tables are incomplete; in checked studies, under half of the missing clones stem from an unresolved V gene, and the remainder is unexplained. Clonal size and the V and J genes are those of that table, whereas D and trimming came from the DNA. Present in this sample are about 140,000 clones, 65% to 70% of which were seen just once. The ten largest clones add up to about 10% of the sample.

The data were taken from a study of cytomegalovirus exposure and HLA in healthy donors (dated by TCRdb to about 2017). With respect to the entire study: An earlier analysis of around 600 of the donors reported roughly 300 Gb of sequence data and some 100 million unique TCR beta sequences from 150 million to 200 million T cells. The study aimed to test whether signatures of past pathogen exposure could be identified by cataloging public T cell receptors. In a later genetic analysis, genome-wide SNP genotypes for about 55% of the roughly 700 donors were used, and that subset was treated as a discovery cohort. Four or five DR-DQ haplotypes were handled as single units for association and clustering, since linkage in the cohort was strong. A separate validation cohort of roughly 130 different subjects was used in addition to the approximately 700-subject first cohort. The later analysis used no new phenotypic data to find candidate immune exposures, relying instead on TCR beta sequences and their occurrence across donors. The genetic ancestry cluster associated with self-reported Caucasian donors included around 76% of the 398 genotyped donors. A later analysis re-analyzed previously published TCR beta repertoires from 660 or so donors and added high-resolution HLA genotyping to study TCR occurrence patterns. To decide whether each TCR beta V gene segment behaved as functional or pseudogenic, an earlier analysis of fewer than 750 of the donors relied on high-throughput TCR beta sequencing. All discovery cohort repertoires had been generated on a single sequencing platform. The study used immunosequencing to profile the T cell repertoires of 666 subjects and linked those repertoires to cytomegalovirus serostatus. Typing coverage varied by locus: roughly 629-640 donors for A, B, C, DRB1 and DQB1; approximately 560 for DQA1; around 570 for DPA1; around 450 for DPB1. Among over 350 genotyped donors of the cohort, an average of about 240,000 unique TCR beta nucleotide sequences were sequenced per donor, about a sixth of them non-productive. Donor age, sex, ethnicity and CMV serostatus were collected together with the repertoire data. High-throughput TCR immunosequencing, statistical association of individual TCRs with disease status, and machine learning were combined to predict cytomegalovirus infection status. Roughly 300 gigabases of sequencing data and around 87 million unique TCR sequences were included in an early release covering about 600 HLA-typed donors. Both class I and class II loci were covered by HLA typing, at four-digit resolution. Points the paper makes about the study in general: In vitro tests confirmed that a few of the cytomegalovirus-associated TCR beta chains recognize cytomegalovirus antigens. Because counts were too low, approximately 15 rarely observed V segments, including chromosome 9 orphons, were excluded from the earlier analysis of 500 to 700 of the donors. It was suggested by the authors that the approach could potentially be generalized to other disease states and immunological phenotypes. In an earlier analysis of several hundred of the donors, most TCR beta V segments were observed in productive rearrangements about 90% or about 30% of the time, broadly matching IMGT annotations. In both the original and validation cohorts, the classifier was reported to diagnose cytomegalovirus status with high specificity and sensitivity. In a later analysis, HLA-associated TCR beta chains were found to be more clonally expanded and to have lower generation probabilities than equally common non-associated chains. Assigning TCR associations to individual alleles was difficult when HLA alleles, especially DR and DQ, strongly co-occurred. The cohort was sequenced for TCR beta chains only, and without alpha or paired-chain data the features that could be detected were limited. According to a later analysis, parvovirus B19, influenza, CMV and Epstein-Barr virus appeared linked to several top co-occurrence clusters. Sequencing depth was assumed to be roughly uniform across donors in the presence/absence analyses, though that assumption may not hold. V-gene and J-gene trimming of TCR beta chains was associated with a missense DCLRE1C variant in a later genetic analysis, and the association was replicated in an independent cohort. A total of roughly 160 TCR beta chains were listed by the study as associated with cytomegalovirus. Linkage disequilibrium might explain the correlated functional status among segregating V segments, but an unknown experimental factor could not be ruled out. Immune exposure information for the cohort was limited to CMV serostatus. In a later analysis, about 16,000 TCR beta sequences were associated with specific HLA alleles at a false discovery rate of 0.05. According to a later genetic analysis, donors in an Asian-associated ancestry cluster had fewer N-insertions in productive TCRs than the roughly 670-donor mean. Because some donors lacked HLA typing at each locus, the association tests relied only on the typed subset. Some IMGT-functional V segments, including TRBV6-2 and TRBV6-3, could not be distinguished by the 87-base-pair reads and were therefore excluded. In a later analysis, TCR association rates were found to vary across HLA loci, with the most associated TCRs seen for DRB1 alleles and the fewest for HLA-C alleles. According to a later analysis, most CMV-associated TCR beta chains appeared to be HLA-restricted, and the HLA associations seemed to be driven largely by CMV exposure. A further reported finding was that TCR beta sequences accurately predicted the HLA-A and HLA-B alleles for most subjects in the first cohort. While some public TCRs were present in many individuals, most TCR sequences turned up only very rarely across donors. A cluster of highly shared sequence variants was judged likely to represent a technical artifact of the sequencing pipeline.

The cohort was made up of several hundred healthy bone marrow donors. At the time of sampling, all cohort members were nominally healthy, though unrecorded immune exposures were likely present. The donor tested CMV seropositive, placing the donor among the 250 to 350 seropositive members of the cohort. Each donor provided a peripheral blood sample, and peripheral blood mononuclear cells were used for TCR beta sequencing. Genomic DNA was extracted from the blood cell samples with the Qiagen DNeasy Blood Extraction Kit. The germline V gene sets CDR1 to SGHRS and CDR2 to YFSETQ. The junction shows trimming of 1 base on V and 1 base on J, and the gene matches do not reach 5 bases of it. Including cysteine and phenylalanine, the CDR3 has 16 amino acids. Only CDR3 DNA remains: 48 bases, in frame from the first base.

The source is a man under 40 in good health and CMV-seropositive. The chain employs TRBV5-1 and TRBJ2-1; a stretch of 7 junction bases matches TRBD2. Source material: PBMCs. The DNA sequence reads TGCGCCAGCAGCTTGAACGCGGGAGTTTCCTACAATGAGCAGTTCTTC. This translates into CASSLNAGVSYNEQFF.